What follows are 8 T cell receptor beta chains derived from one specimen sequenced in a study of Ad26.COV2.S vaccination and SARS-CoV-2 variants. The method was immunoSEQ multiplex PCR; TCRdb's version includes in-frame clones alone and lacks a portion of them. Of 200,000 to 300,000 clones in the sample, around 89% were seen once. The treatment was: around 19 received Ad26.COV2.S at low or high dose, single or two shots; roughly five received placebo; per-sample allocation not given. Specimens were obtained on day 63 following the first vaccine or placebo injection. The sample was peripheral blood, taken in a trial of Ad26.COV2.S vaccine versus placebo. These receptor sequences come from a person aged 18-60 years who received the Ad26.COV2.S COVID-19 vaccine or a placebo.

The V call is TRBV12-3 or TRBV12-4, the J call TRBJ2-7; D is undetermined. This CDR3 region has 12 residues. Trimming removed 5 bases at V and 3 bases at J, with 8 bases between. CDR3 DNA: TGTGCCAGCAGTGCAGGTAGCTACGAGCAGTACTTC. Amino acids: CASSAGSYEQYF.

This clone showed up just a few times. V and J are TRBV9 and TRBJ2-1, with D perhaps matching TRBD2 (6 bases). The V and J ends lost 2 bases and 9 bases respectively, with 21 bases between them. Germline values: CDR1 SGDLS, CDR2 YYNGEE. This CDR3 spans 16 amino acids. For the CDR3, the DNA is TGTGCCAGCAGCGTCGCGAACAGTCCGCCGGGACTTGAGCAGTTCTTC. It is translated as CASSVANSPPGLEQFF.

This clone was observed once. The junction departs from germline at one end; a sequencing error may be responsible. The chain recombines TRBV7-7 with TRBJ2-3; TRBD1 aligns across 8 bases. The CDR3 contains 18 residues. Germline lookup yields CDR1 SSHAT and CDR2 FNYEAQ (reference sequence). This CDR3 is CASSSRTGINTSTDTQYF. The CDR3 DNA follows: TGTGCTAGCAGTTCCCGGACAGGGATAAATACTAGCACAGATACGCAGTATTTT.

This clone was seen only once. The chain couples TRBV5-6 to TRBJ2-7; 10 positions agree with TRBD2. CDR1 is SGHDT, CDR2 YYEEEE, per germline. This CDR3 spans 16 amino acids. J gave up 1 base and V 4 bases, and 8 bases lay outside the gene matches. The CDR3 spells CASSPPGAGGSYEQYF. For the CDR3, the DNA is TGTGCCAGCAGCCCCCCGGGAGCGGGGGGGTCCTACGAGCAGTACTTC. The full variable domain, in which reference TRBV5-6 and TRBJ2-7 provide the parts outside the CDR3, is DAGVTQSPTHLIKTRGQQVTLRCSPKSGHDTVSWYQQALGQGPQFIFQYYEEEERQRGNFPDRFSGHQFPNYSSELNVNALLLGDSALYLCASSPPGAGGSYEQYFGPGTRLTVT.

This chain connects TRBV28 to TRBJ1-6; a possible D gene is TRBD1 (6 bases). Germline-derived CDR1 and CDR2 are MDHEN and SYDVKM. V lost 7 bases to trimming and J lost 3 bases, with 13 bases between them. The CDR3 contains 15 residues. CDR3 coding DNA: TGTGCCAGCACCCGGGGGGGCCTCTATAATTCACCCCTCCACTTT. Translating gives CASTRGGLYNSPLHF.

The V gene is TRBV28, the J gene TRBJ1-4; 8 nucleotides line up with TRBD1. The J segment lost 0 bases and the V segment lost 7 bases, leaving 1 base of the junction unmatched. This CDR3 has 14 residues. The V gene's germline CDR1 is MDHEN and CDR2 SYDVKM. For the CDR3, the DNA is TGTGCCAGCAAACAGGGGGCAACTAATGAAAAACTGTTTTTT. Its translation: CASKQGATNEKLFF.

This clone is a singleton in its sample. The rearrangement uses TRBV11-2 and TRBJ2-3; D possibly corresponds to TRBD1 (5 bases). Trimming shortened V by 0 bases and J by 3 bases, and 7 bases separated the two germline ends. The germline V gene has CDR1 SGHAT and CDR2 FQNNGV. The CDR3 is made up of 14 amino acids. The CDR3 is CASSLDAGTDTQYF. CDR3 in DNA: TGTGCCAGCAGCTTAGATGCAGGGACAGATACGCAGTATTTT.

This clone was counted a single time. The chain links TRBV7-3 to TRBJ2-5; 8 bases line up with TRBD2. Germline-derived CDR1 and CDR2 are SGHTA and FQGTGA. CDR3 length: 13 amino acids. V was pared by 5 bases and J by 5 bases, with 4 bases of the junction left unmatched. The CDR3 DNA follows: TGTGCCAGCAGCCTTGCGGGGGGTGAGACCCAGTACTTC. Protein sequence: CASSLAGGETQYF.